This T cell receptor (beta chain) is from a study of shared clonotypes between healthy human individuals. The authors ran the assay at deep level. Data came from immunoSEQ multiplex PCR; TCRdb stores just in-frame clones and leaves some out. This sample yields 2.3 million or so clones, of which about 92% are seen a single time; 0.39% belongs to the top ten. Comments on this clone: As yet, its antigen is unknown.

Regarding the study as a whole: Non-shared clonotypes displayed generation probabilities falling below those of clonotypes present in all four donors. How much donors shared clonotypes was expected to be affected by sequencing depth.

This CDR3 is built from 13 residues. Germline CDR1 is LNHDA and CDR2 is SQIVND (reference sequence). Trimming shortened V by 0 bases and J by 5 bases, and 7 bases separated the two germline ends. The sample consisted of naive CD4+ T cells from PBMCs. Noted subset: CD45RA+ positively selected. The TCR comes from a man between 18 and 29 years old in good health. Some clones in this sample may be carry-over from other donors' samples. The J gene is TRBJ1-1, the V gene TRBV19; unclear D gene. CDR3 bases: TGTGCCAGTAGTATAGACCCTTGGACTGAAGCTTTCTTT. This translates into CASSIDPWTEAFF.